Listed here is a single T cell receptor (beta chain). TCRdb's table, derived via immunoSEQ multiplex PCR, lists solely in-frame clones and lacks some. There are 60,000 to 95,000 clones in the sample; 90% to 95% occur only once, and about 0.45% lies in the top ten. The data were obtained in a study of T cell changes during pregnancy in multiple sclerosis. Material: CD4+ T cells from peripheral blood mononuclear cells, obtained before pregnancy. This receptor was identified in a female donor with multiple sclerosis, enrolled in a pregnancy study.

The CDR3 sequence is CASSLAFPDTQYF. CDR3 DNA sequence: TGTGCCAGCAGTCTAGCTTTCCCAGATACGCAGTATTTT. The rearrangement uses TRBV5-6 and TRBJ2-3, with D perhaps matching TRBD2 (5 bases). This CDR3 contains 13 residues. Looked up from germline, CDR1 is SGHDT and CDR2 is YYEEEE. V lost 5 bases, J lost 4 bases, and 11 bases lay in between.